Sequencing of this TCR beta chain was carried out in a study of CD8 T cells in Susac syndrome. Trimming removed 7 bases from V and 7 bases from J, with 23 bases in between. Germline CDR1 is SQVTM and CDR2 is ANQGSEA. The CDR3 is 15 amino acids. The T cells that were sequenced for TCR beta were CD8+ and CD4+ cells from blood. Isolation of CD8+ and CD4+ T cells was performed negatively, whereas enrichment of TEMRA cells was done by FACS. A quantity of about 0.5 to 1 ug RNA underwent reverse transcription using random hexamers. With immunoSEQ multiplex PCR, TCR beta CDR3 was amplified across 54 Vbeta and 13 Jbeta. One entry per CDR3 protein, called by TCRdb with MiXCR from the immunoSEQ multiplex PCR reads. Altogether a few hundred thousand distinct CDR3 sequences are present, about 93% being singletons, with the ten largest covering 0.1% to 0.15%.

The chain couples TRBV29-1 to TRBJ2-1; TRBD2 is a possible D gene (6 bases). Input material: CD8+ T cells from PBMCs. This TCR was recovered from a human donor with multiple sclerosis. The CDR3: CSAFEPGGPRNEQFF. CDR3 DNA: TGCAGCGCCTTTGAGCCCGGAGGGCCAAGGAATGAGCAGTTCTTC.